This is a list of T cell receptor beta chains from one sample in a study of blood T cell repertoires in COVID-19. The repertoire was sequenced with immunoSEQ multiplex PCR; TCRdb's copy has only in-frame clones and lacks some. The table lists approximately 74,000 clones, 65% to 85% of them singletons. The source material was peripheral blood. The origin of the receptors is an elderly man with active or convalescent COVID-19. Each CDR3 is given without its conserved first and last residue.

j_gene: TRBJ1-1
v_gene: TRBV27
CDR3aa: ASRGRRVGTEAF

j_gene: TRBJ2-2
v_gene: TRBV10-3
CDR3aa: AISPDRVISGELF

j_gene: TRBJ2-2
v_gene: TRBV6-6
CDR3aa: ASRPGQNTGELF

j_gene: TRBJ2-7
v_gene: TRBV10-3
CDR3aa: AISGRGKGVVYEQY

j_gene: TRBJ2-1
v_gene: TRBV11-3
CDR3aa: ASSPLWGLAGGQQF

j_gene: TRBJ1-5
v_gene: TRBV19
CDR3aa: ASSPLAGTGGSITQPQH

j_gene: TRBJ2-3
v_gene: TRBV28
CDR3aa: ASTGQSTDTQY

j_gene: TRBJ1-3
v_gene: TRBV7-9
CDR3aa: ASSVAGNTIY

j_gene: TRBJ2-7
v_gene: TRBV3-1/TRBV3-2
CDR3aa: ASSLHSRLYEQY

j_gene: TRBJ1-2
v_gene: TRBV6-2/TRBV6-3
CDR3aa: ASSYGPGGYT

j_gene: TRBJ1-2
v_gene: TRBV28
CDR3aa: ASSSETRTGFVYGYT

j_gene: TRBJ1-6
v_gene: TRBV6-5
CDR3aa: ASTGGSSYNSPLH

j_gene: TRBJ1-2
v_gene: TRBV6-1
CDR3aa: ASSETGRTAYGYT

j_gene: TRBJ2-7
v_gene: TRBV5-1
CDR3aa: ASSLGTSGSYEQY

j_gene: TRBJ2-4
v_gene: TRBV5-1
CDR3aa: ASSLVYRAARGQNIQY

j_gene: TRBJ2-7
v_gene: TRBV30
CDR3aa: AWRQGKVYEQY

j_gene: TRBJ1-4
v_gene: TRBV19
CDR3aa: ASSIGVGGINEKLF

j_gene: TRBJ2-7
v_gene: TRBV3-1/TRBV3-2
CDR3aa: ASSPAGNYEQY

j_gene: TRBJ2-5
v_gene: TRBV6-2/TRBV6-3
CDR3aa: ASSYLGQGFETQY

j_gene: TRBJ2-7
v_gene: TRBV18
CDR3aa: ASSSSQGAGEQY

j_gene: TRBJ2-1
v_gene: TRBV4-3
CDR3aa: ASSHGLGNRNNEQF

j_gene: TRBJ2-1
v_gene: TRBV5-4
CDR3aa: ASSSIAGVSYNEQF

j_gene: TRBJ2-7
v_gene: TRBV11-3
CDR3aa: ASSLGTGTSGSYEQY

j_gene: TRBJ2-1
v_gene: TRBV30
CDR3aa: AWSNSEGGNEQF

j_gene: TRBJ1-6
v_gene: TRBV11-2
CDR3aa: ASSLRGIASPLH

j_gene: TRBJ2-1
v_gene: TRBV28
CDR3aa: ASSLLTGDNEQF

j_gene: TRBJ2-3
v_gene: TRBV5-5
CDR3aa: ASTLQGGTTDTQY

j_gene: TRBJ1-2
v_gene: TRBV30
CDR3aa: AWSSGTGINGYT

j_gene: TRBJ1-5
v_gene: TRBV19
CDR3aa: ASSIGTGGMPQH

j_gene: TRBJ2-7
v_gene: TRBV5-4
CDR3aa: ASSPQTGTYEQY

j_gene: TRBJ2-7
v_gene: TRBV6-5
CDR3aa: ASSPPGPPRPY

j_gene: TRBJ2-7
v_gene: TRBV4-3
CDR3aa: ASSRDSTVNYEQY

j_gene: TRBJ2-3
v_gene: TRBV6-2/TRBV6-3
CDR3aa: ASSYGTGVVGTDTQY

j_gene: TRBJ2-7
v_gene: TRBV3-1/TRBV3-2
CDR3aa: ASSQGAGPPEQY

j_gene: TRBJ2-3
v_gene: TRBV29-1
CDR3aa: SVEEETFGQY

j_gene: TRBJ2-7
v_gene: TRBV5-5
CDR3aa: ASSLAAGLGYEQY

j_gene: TRBJ2-7
v_gene: TRBV12-3/TRBV12-4
CDR3aa: ASSKLTYEQY

j_gene: TRBJ1-4
v_gene: TRBV11-3
CDR3aa: ASSSSSGQLEKLF

j_gene: TRBJ2-2
v_gene: TRBV5-1
CDR3aa: ASSSLQGNTGELF

j_gene: TRBJ1-2
v_gene: TRBV6-5
CDR3aa: ASSRTRNYGYT

j_gene: TRBJ1-5
v_gene: TRBV18
CDR3aa: ASSPPGGQGVFGQPQH

j_gene: TRBJ1-4
v_gene: TRBV14
CDR3aa: ASSQRTGRYEKLF

j_gene: TRBJ1-5
v_gene: TRBV30
CDR3aa: AWSVSTGGLNQPQH